This T cell receptor (beta chain) was documented in a study of ipilimumab plus nivolumab after autologous stem cell transplantation. Sequencing used immunoSEQ multiplex PCR; TCRdb keeps in-frame clones, though not all of them. The table shows some 87,000 clones, with approximately 86% occurring only once. Trimming shortened V by 5 bases and J by 0 bases, and 13 bases separated the two germline ends. The CDR3 consists of 15 residues. The germline V gene has CDR1 MNHEY and CDR2 SMNVEV (reference sequence). The TCR originated in a male donor with diffuse large B-cell lymphoma. The chain employs TRBV27 and TRBJ2-5; D gene ambiguous. Sequencing used PBMCs, obtained in a trial of ipilimumab plus nivolumab as post-transplant consolidation. The CDR3 loop reads CASSAGPPYQETQYF. CDR3 sequence (DNA): TGTGCCAGCAGTGCTGGACCCCCGTACCAAGAGACCCAGTACTTC.